The text below deals with one T cell receptor beta chain. The sample is drawn from a study of early T cells in non-severe SARS-CoV-2 infection. TCRdb analysed the 5' RACE reads with MiXCR anew, one entry per CDR3 protein. Counted here are about 83,000 distinct CDR3 sequences, about 10% occurring once; the ten biggest clones make up just over 8%. This CDR3 has 16 amino acids. With V trimmed by 0 bases and J by 1 base, 3 bases remained unmatched. Germline V gene sequence: CDR1 SGHRS, CDR2 YFSETQ. The sequence came from an adult who was a healthcare worker with PCR-confirmed SARS-CoV-2 infection or an uninfected control (not recorded which). This specimen consisted of whole blood, obtained at baseline. The chain employs TRBV5-1 and TRBJ2-2, with 7 bases matching TRBD2. The CDR3, as DNA: TGCGCCAGCAGCTTGGCCCGGACTAGGAACACCGGGGAGCTGTTTTTT. It specifies CASSLARTRNTGELFF.